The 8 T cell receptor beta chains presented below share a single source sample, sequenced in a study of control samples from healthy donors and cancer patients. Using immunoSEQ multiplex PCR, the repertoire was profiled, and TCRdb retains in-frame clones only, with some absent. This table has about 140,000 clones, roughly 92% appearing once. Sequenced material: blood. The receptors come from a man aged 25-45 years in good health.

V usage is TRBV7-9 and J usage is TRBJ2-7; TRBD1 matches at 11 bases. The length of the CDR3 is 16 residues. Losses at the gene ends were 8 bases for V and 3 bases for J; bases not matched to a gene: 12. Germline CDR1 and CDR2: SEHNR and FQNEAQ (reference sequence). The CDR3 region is CASARADRGLVYEQYF. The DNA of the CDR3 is TGTGCCAGCGCAAGGGCGGACAGGGGGCTAGTCTACGAGCAGTACTTC.

The CDR3 coding sequence is TGTGCCAGCAGTAGTACAGTCCAGCCCCAGCATTTT. Protein sequence: CASSSTVQPQHF. V is TRBV6-2 or TRBV6-3 and J is TRBJ1-5; no clear D gene. V shed 5 bases and J shed 7 bases, with 9 bases lying between them. From germline, CDR1 is MNHEY and CDR2 SVGEGT. The CDR3 consists of 12 residues.

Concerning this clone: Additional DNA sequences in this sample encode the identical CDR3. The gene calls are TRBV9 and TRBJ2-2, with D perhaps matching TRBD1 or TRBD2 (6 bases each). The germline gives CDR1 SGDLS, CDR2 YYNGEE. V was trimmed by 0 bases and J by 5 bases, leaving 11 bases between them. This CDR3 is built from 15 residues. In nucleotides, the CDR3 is TGTGCCAGCAGCGTAGTGGGGGGCGGAACCGGGGAGCTGTTTTTT. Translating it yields CASSVVGGGTGELFF.

CDR3: CASSTDRGRNDYEQYF. DNA for the CDR3: TGTGCCAGCAGCACGGACAGGGGGCGAAATGACTACGAGCAGTACTTC. The rearrangement uses TRBV7-6 and TRBJ2-7, with 11 bases aligning to TRBD1. V lost 5 bases to trimming and J lost 3 bases; unmatched junction nucleotides: 9. CDR1 SGHVS and CDR2 FNYEAQ come from the germline V gene. The CDR3 runs to 16 residues.

The CDR3 DNA follows: TGTGCCAGCAGATCGAGACAGGCCTCCTATAATTCACCCCTCCACTTT. Amino acid sequence: CASRSRQASYNSPLHF. The rearrangement uses TRBV28 and TRBJ1-6, with D maybe TRBD1 (6 bases). CDR1 and CDR2 from the germline V gene are MDHEN and SYDVKM. V lost 6 bases and J 0 bases, leaving 12 bases between the germline ends. The CDR3 has 16 residues. The whole variable domain, filled in from reference TRBV28 and TRBJ1-6, reads DVKVTQSSRYLVKRTGEKVFLECVQDMDHENMFWYRQDPGLGLRLIYFSYDVKMKEKGDIPEGYSVSREKKERFSLILESASTNQTSMYLCASRSRQASYNSPLHFGNGTRLTVT.

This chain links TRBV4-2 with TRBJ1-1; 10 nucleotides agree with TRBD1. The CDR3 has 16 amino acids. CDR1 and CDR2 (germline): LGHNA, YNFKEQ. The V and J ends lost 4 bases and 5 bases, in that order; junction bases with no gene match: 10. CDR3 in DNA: TGTGCCAGCAGCCTATATCCCGGGACAGGGGCAACTGAAGCTTTCTTT. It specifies CASSLYPGTGATEAFF.

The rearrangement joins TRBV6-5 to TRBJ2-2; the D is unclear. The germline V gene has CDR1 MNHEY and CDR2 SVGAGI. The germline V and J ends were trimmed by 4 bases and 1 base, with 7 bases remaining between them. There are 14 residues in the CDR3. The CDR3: CASSSYGNTGELFF. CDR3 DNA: TGTGCCAGCAGTTCATACGGGAACACCGGGGAGCTGTTTTTT.

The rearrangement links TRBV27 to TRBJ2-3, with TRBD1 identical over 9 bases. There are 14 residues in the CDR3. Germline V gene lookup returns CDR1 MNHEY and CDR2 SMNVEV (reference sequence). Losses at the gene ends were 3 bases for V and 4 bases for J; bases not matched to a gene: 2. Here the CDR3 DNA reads TGTGCCAGCAGTTTCTGGACAGGGGCAGATACGCAGTATTTT. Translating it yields CASSFWTGADTQYF.